These 9 T cell receptor beta chains were sequenced from one sample in a study of T cell repertoires in cytomegalovirus infection. Using its own MiXCR run on the reads, TCRdb lists one record per CDR3 protein. The table lists about 920,000 distinct CDR3 sequences, approximately 31% of them singletons, with around 15% in the top ten. No cognate antigen is known for these TCRs. The material sequenced was cultured CD8+ T cells from PBMCs, taken from culture after CMV antigen stimulation. The receptors here all came from a human donor in good health (CMV status not recorded). Some clones in this sample may be carry-over from other donors' samples.

The rearrangement uses TRBV27 and TRBJ1-2; 8 bases map to TRBD1. J lost 5 bases, V lost 0 bases, and 11 bases had no gene match. Germline CDR1 is MNHEY and CDR2 is SMNVEV (reference sequence). The CDR3 totals 17 residues. The CDR3 DNA sequence: TGTGCCAGCAGTTTATCCGGGACAGGTGATTGGTCGTATGGCTACACCTTC. Translated: CASSLSGTGDWSYGYTF.

As regards this clonotype: Since a much larger clone is just one base distant, this may be a read error. The chain couples TRBV7-8 to TRBJ2-3; perhaps TRBD2 as D (5 bases). The CDR3 is made up of 16 amino acids. Germline lookup yields CDR1 SGHVS and CDR2 FQNEAQ. Between the trimmed V and J ends, which lost 4 bases and 2 bases, there was a span of 16 bases. The CDR3, as DNA: TGTGCCAGCAGCTCGCGGGCTGGCACATTCACAGATACGCAGTATTTT. Its translation: CASSSRAGTFTDTQYF.

The chain has TRBV4-1 and TRBJ1-6; D remains ambiguous. V was clipped by 0 bases and J by 6 bases, with 9 bases between them. This CDR3 region has 15 residues. Germline-derived CDR1 and CDR2 are MGHRA and YSYEKL. The DNA for the CDR3 is TGCGCCAGCAGCCAAGATAAGGGCCTTAATTCACCCCTCCACTTT. Amino acid sequence: CASSQDKGLNSPLHF.

This clonotype was seen more than once but under ten times. The CDR3: CASSQLEGTGIFRDTQYF. The CDR3 DNA reads as TGTGCCAGCAGCCAGTTAGAGGGTACCGGTATTTTTCGGGATACGCAGTATTTT. The genes are TRBV7-9 and TRBJ2-3, with TRBD2 as a possible D gene (5 bases). The CDR3 length is 18 residues. From germline, CDR1 is SEHNR and CDR2 FQNEAQ (reference sequence). V was cut by 5 bases and J by 6 bases, with 27 bases left in between.

The gene calls are TRBV19 and TRBJ2-1; 9 bases map to TRBD2. Germline CDR1 is LNHDA and CDR2 is SQIVND (reference sequence). The CDR3 spans 17 residues. Germline trimming cut 3 bases from V and 1 base from J; bases unmatched to any gene: 7. CDR3: CASSMDERGVSYNEQFF. The CDR3 nucleotides are TGTGCCAGTAGTATGGATGAGCGGGGGGTTTCCTACAATGAGCAGTTCTTC.

On this clonotype itself: A read error is possible here, since a much larger clone lies one base away. The rearrangement uses TRBV7-8 and TRBJ2-7; possible D gene TRBD2, 5 bases. Germline CDR1 SGHVS, CDR2 FQNEAQ. There are 15 residues in the CDR3. CDR3 sequence: CVSSLELASSYEQYV. CDR3 in DNA: TGTGTCAGCAGCTTAGAGCTAGCAAGCTCCTACGAGCAGTACGTC.

This clonotype was seen just once. The chain combines TRBV6-2 or TRBV6-3 with TRBJ2-2; 8 bases agree with TRBD2. J gave up 5 bases and V 3 bases, and 5 bases lay outside the gene matches. CDR1 is MNHEY and CDR2 is SVGEGT in the germline V gene. This CDR3 region has 15 residues. The CDR3 nucleotides read TGTGCCAGCAGTTATGGACTAGCATCGACCGGGGAGCTGTTTTTT. Translation gives CASSYGLASTGELFF.

The rearrangement joins TRBV7-6 to TRBJ2-2; D gene unclear. CDR3 length: 18 amino acids. The germline CDR1 and CDR2 sequences are SGHVS and FNYEAQ. V shed 6 bases and J shed 5 bases, with 25 bases lying between them. For the CDR3, the DNA is TGTGCCAGCAGTCTAGGCCGGGCCGACCTAGGGTGGACCGGGGAGCTGTTTTTT. Its translation is CASSLGRADLGWTGELFF.

This clonotype was counted ten times or more. The chain is built from TRBV7-8 and TRBJ1-4, with 8 bases aligning to TRBD1. This CDR3 has 19 amino acids. Unmatched junction bases numbered 17, after V lost 4 bases and J lost 4 bases. CDR1 and CDR2 from the germline V gene are SGHVS and FQNEAQ. CDR3 residues: CASSSSQYLGQEHNEKLFF. Written as DNA, the CDR3 is TGTGCCAGCAGCTCCTCACAGTATTTGGGACAGGAGCATAATGAAAAACTGTTTTTT.